The rows below give T cell receptor beta chains drawn from one sample of a study of CD8+CD57+ T cells in acquired aplastic anemia. One entry per CDR3 protein results from TCRdb running MiXCR on the reads. The sample includes about 420,000 distinct CDR3 sequences, 65% to 75% seen only once; the top ten take 4%. The sequenced sample consisted of sorted CD4+, CD8+, or CD8+CD57+ T cells (not recorded which) from PBMCs. Source of these receptors: a human donor in good health, serving as a control. Both conserved end residues are part of each CDR3. Fields, in order: J gene, D gene, V gene, clone size, CDR3 DNA, CDR3 protein. The D gene is left open where the match is weak. Clone size is given for some rows only: seen once, a few or many times, or a class if the clone is expanded.

TRBJ2-5,-,TRBV9,-,TGTGCCAGCAGCGTAGGCTACGGGGGAGAGACCCAGTACTTC,CASSVGYGGETQYF
TRBJ2-7,-,TRBV19,-,TGCGCCAGCAGCGCGGTCCGTTCCTACGAGCAGTACTTC,CASSAVRSYEQYF
TRBJ1-2,TRBD1,TRBV6-2/TRBV6-3,many,TGTGCCAGCAGTTACTCTTCGACAGGGAGCTATGGCTACACCTTC,CASSYSSTGSYGYTF
TRBJ2-5,TRBD2,TRBV7-8,-,TGTGCCAGCAGCGACGGCGGGGGGGCGACCGAGCAGTTC,CASSDGGGATEQF
TRBJ2-1,TRBD2,TRBV7-2,once,TGTGCCAGCAGCTTAGTGGGGTCAATCGCGGGGGAGCATTTCTTC,CASSLVGSIAGEHFF
TRBJ1-2,-,TRBV11-3,-,TGTGCCAGCAGCTTCCCCCCGGACACCTCTGGAAACACCTTC,CASSFPPDTSGNTF
TRBJ2-7,-,TRBV9,-,TGTGCCAGCAGCGTAGCGTCTAGCAGCTACGAGCAGTACTTC,CASSVASSSYEQYF
TRBJ2-7,-,TRBV2,-,TGTGCCAGCAGTGAAGCAGGGGTAACGAACTTC,CASSEAGVTNF
TRBJ1-2,TRBD1,TRBV5-6,once,TGTGCCAGCAGCGACGGGCCAGGGGGAGGCTACACCTTC,CASSDGPGGGYTF
TRBJ1-6,-,TRBV7-9,-,TGTGCCAGCAGCCTACCCCCGGGGGGTCAAGCTTCCCTCCTCCACTTT,CASSLPPGGQASLLHF
TRBJ1-5,-,TRBV5-6,-,TGTGCCAGCAGCTTGGGGGTCAGAGGTAATCAGCCCCAGCATTTT,CASSLGVRGNQPQHF
TRBJ1-2,-,TRBV9,-,TGTGCCAGCAGGGGCCAAGGGGAATACTATGGCTACACCTTC,CASRGQGEYYGYTF
TRBJ2-1,-,TRBV7-2,-,TGTGCCAGCAGCTCTTGGCACGCGGGGGCCCGCGAGCACTTC,CASSSWHAGAREHF
TRBJ2-7,TRBD1,TRBV5-4,many,TGTGCCAGCAGCTCGCCCGGGACAGGGAGGACCTACGAGCAGTACTTC,CASSSPGTGRTYEQYF
TRBJ1-3,-,TRBV6-5,-,TGTGCCAGCAGGCGCAGATCTGGAAACACCATATATTTT,CASRRRSGNTIYF
TRBJ1-2,TRBD1,TRBV7-9,-,TGTGCCAGCAGCTCACCGGGACAGGGGGCGAATGGCTACACCTTC,CASSSPGQGANGYTF
TRBJ2-1,-,TRBV19,-,TGTGCCAGTAGTATAGGGTCGGGTTGCTACAATGAGCAGTTCTTC,CASSIGSGCYNEQFF
TRBJ2-3,TRBD2,TRBV10-1,-,TGCGCCAGCAGTTCGGGGGGGATCACAGATACGCAGTATTTT,CASSSGGITDTQYF
TRBJ1-2,TRBD1,TRBV19,-,TGTGCCAGTAGTGCCACAGGGGGCGCACAGGGCTACACCTTC,CASSATGGAQGYTF
TRBJ2-3,-,TRBV18,-,TGTGCCAGCTCTGGACAGAACGCAGATACGCAGTATTTT,CASSGQNADTQYF
TRBJ1-2,-,TRBV19,-,TGTGCCAGTAGTATATGGGCGGGGGGCTACACCTTC,CASSIWAGGYTF
TRBJ1-1,TRBD1,TRBV2,many,TGTGCCAGCAGCGAAATACGACAGGGGCGAGCTTTCTTT,CASSEIRQGRAFF
TRBJ1-1,-,TRBV19,many,TGTGCCAGTAGCAAGAACAGGGCCACTGAAGCTTTCTTT,CASSKNRATEAFF
TRBJ1-1,-,TRBV19,once,TGTGCCAGAAGCACGAGGGACACTGAAGCTTTCTTT,CARSTRDTEAFF
TRBJ2-1,-,TRBV7-6,-,TGTGCCAGCAGCTTAGATACCGGCGATGAGCAGTTCTTC,CASSLDTGDEQFF
TRBJ1-2,-,TRBV20-1,-,TGCAGTGCTAGATGGGGGAGTGGCTACACCTTC,CSARWGSGYTF
TRBJ2-2,TRBD1,TRBV2,-,TGTGCCAGTAGTGTCTGGACAGGGGCTGCCGGGCAGCTGTTTTTT,CASSVWTGAAGQLFF
TRBJ1-2,-,TRBV27,many,TGTGCCAGCAGTTCCGACGACAGGCGCTACACCTTC,CASSSDDRRYTF
TRBJ2-7,-,TRBV7-8,-,TGTGCCAGCAGCCAAGCCGGGACTGACTACGAGCAGTACTTC,CASSQAGTDYEQYF
TRBJ1-4,-,TRBV7-2,-,TGTGCCAGCAGCCAAGACCCCCTCTACGAGCAGTACCTCCTGTTTTTT,CASSQDPLYEQYLLFF
TRBJ2-5,-,TRBV25-1,many,TGTGCCAGCAGTGAATTTCGGGGGATGTCGACAGAGACCCAGTACTTC,CASSEFRGMSTETQYF
TRBJ2-1,-,TRBV9,many,TGTGCCAGCAGCGTAGGTGGGGGCTACAATGAGCAGTTCTTC,CASSVGGGYNEQFF
TRBJ1-2,TRBD1,TRBV15,-,TGTGCCACCAGCAGTGGGCGGGACAGGGGGTTTTCCTACGGCTACACCTTC,CATSSGRDRGFSYGYTF
TRBJ2-7,-,TRBV2,-,TGTGCCAGCAGCGCGGGGGCGCGGGGCGAGCAGTACTTC,CASSAGARGEQYF
TRBJ2-6,TRBD1,TRBV2,-,TGTGCCAGCAGCTCGGACAGGGCTGGGGCCAACGTCCTGACTTTC,CASSSDRAGANVLTF
TRBJ1-2,-,TRBV9,-,TGTGCCAGCAGCACGAAAGGTAGGAACTATGGCTACACCTTC,CASSTKGRNYGYTF
TRBJ1-2,TRBD1,TRBV2,-,TGTGCCAGCACCACGACAGGGGCTCACTATGGCTACACCTTC,CASTTTGAHYGYTF